A single sample is the source of the 31 T cell receptor beta chains below, sequenced in a study of blood T cell repertoires in COVID-19. This table comes from immunoSEQ multiplex PCR, and its TCRdb copy is limited to in-frame clones, with some not included. Here the sample spans about 200,000 clones, 75% to 90% being singletons. Sequencing input: peripheral blood. These receptor sequences come from a human donor in a cohort sampled during active COVID-19.

CDR3 sequence: CASGLGADPTGELFF. Written as DNA, the CDR3 is TGTGCTAGTGGTTTGGGGGCCGACCCGACCGGGGAGCTGTTTTTT. The V gene is TRBV12-5, the J gene TRBJ2-2; D remains ambiguous. Per the germline V gene, CDR1 is LGHNT and CDR2 is FRNRAP. This CDR3 is 15 amino acids long. Deletions cut 1 base from V and 5 bases from J, with 11 bases between.

This clone has just one count. The chain joins TRBV28 to TRBJ2-7, with 7 bases that match TRBD1. The CDR3 consists of 14 residues. CDR1 is MDHEN and CDR2 is SYDVKM in the germline V gene. The ends lost 3 bases at V and 3 bases at J; junction bases unmatched: 5. The DNA of the CDR3 is TGTGCCAGCAGTTTGACCGGGACAGACTACGAGCAGTACTTC. The encoded protein is CASSLTGTDYEQYF. The variable domain in full, with the rest retrieved from reference TRBV28 and TRBJ2-7, is DVKVTQSSRYLVKRTGEKVFLECVQDMDHENMFWYRQDPGLGLRLIYFSYDVKMKEKGDIPEGYSVSREKKERFSLILESASTNQTSMYLCASSLTGTDYEQYFGPGTRLTVT.

The chain uses TRBV24-1 and TRBJ2-3; D is unresolved. Germline CDR1 is KGHDR and CDR2 is SFDVKD. Deletions cut 4 bases from V and 2 bases from J, with 12 bases between. The CDR3 contains 15 residues. CDR3 bases: TGTGCCACCAGTGACCCGCAGGCCAACACAGATACGCAGTATTTT. Translated: CATSDPQANTDTQYF.

This clone was seen only a few times. CDR3 sequence reads: CASRGQAANTIYF. CDR3 bases: TGTGCCAGCAGAGGACAGGCGGCAAACACCATATATTTT. The V and J genes are TRBV28 and TRBJ1-3, with TRBD1 identical over 7 bases. There are 13 residues in the CDR3. Trimming removed 6 bases from V and 6 bases from J; junction bases left unmatched: 5. CDR1 and CDR2 (germline): MDHEN, SYDVKM.

As regards this clone: One end of the junction is discordant with germline, which a read error may explain. The chain couples TRBV5-1 to TRBJ2-5; possible D gene TRBD2, 6 bases. The CDR3 length is 16 residues. CDR1 SGHRS and CDR2 YFSETQ come from the germline V gene. The CDR3 here is CASSLEGQGSGEAQYF. The CDR3 DNA reads as TGCGCCAGCAGCTTGGAAGGGCAGGGTAGCGGAGAGGCCCAGTACTTC.

V is TRBV19 and J is TRBJ2-3, with D perhaps TRBD2 (6 bases). Trimming took off 10 bases at V and 1 base at J, with 12 bases between the two ends. Germline assignment: CDR1 LNHDA and CDR2 SQIVND (reference sequence). This CDR3 spans 13 amino acids. CDR3 in DNA: TGTGCCACTAGACTAGGAGGCACAGATACGCAGTATTTT. Translation: CATRLGGTDTQYF.

In its sample, this clone was seen a few times. The gene calls are TRBV30 and TRBJ1-3; D is unresolved. CDR3 length: 14 residues. V lost 1 base, J lost 0 bases, and 7 bases lay in between. Germline V CDR1 and CDR2: GTSNPN, SVGIG (reference sequence). CDR3 loop: CAWSAGNSGNTIYF. CDR3 sequence (DNA): TGTGCCTGGAGTGCAGGAAACTCTGGAAACACCATATATTTT.

V is TRBV6-5 and J is TRBJ1-1; possibly TRBD1 for D (5 bases). Germline values: CDR1 MNHEY, CDR2 SVGAGI. There are 14 residues in the CDR3. Trimming pared 2 bases from V and 1 base from J, leaving 8 bases between. CDR3 loop: CASSYGDRNTEAFF. In nucleotides, the CDR3 is TGTGCCAGCAGTTACGGAGACAGGAACACTGAAGCTTTCTTT.

The chain carries TRBV5-5 and TRBJ1-1; D ambiguous. The germline CDR1 and CDR2 sequences are SGHKS and YYEKEE (reference sequence). The CDR3 has 13 residues. Trimming took 0 bases from V and 8 from J, leaving 11 bases between them. This CDR3 is CASSLGRVKEAFF. CDR3 bases: TGTGCCAGCAGCTTGGGACGGGTCAAGGAAGCTTTCTTT.

The rearrangement joins TRBV27 to TRBJ2-7; D might be TRBD1 (5 bases). Trimming cost V 5 bases and J 1 base, with 9 bases left between them. This CDR3 is 13 amino acids long. CDR1 MNHEY and CDR2 SMNVEV come from the germline V gene (reference sequence). CDR3 DNA sequence: TGTGCCAGCAGTCCCCAGGGTTCCTACGAGCAGTACTTC. Its translation: CASSPQGSYEQYF.

The chain joins TRBV9 to TRBJ2-5; TRBD2 agrees at 10 bases. This CDR3 region has 15 residues. Per the germline V gene, CDR1 is SGDLS and CDR2 is YYNGEE. Germline trimming cut 0 bases from V and 5 bases from J; bases unmatched to any gene: 4. In nucleotides, the CDR3 is TGTGCCAGCAGCGTAGGACTAGCGGGCGGGGAGACCCAGTACTTC. Translated, it gives CASSVGLAGGETQYF.

A few counts support this clone. The V and J genes are TRBV7-9 and TRBJ2-1; the D gene is possibly TRBD2 (5 bases). V dropped 6 bases and J dropped 6 bases, with 9 bases sitting between them. This CDR3 is 12 amino acids long. Germline V gene lookup returns CDR1 SEHNR and CDR2 FQNEAQ (reference sequence). CDR3 DNA sequence: TGTGCCAGCAGTTCTAGCTCCAATGAGCAGTTCTTC. Protein product: CASSSSSNEQFF. The whole variable domain, filled in from reference TRBV7-9 and TRBJ2-1, reads DTGVSQNPRHKITKRGQNVTFRCDPISEHNRLYWYRQTLGQGPEFLTYFQNEAQLEKSRLLSDRFSAERPKGSFSTLEIQRTEQGDSAMYLCASSSSSNEQFFGPGTRLTVL.

V and J are TRBV7-6 and TRBJ2-3; tentative D call: TRBD2 (6 bases). Deletions cut 1 base from V and 4 bases from J, with 12 bases between. The CDR3 is 15 amino acids. Per germline, CDR1 SGHVS and CDR2 FNYEAQ. In DNA, the CDR3 is TGTGCCAGCAGCTTAGTGGAGGGAAGCGCAGATACGCAGTATTTT. Amino acids: CASSLVEGSADTQYF.

The chain recombines TRBV3-1 (or the pseudogene TRBV3-2) with TRBJ1-2; 9 bases align to TRBD1. V shed 4 bases, J shed 6 bases, and the junction held 3 bases outside the gene matches. Germline V gene sequence: CDR1 LGHDT, CDR2 YNNKEL (reference sequence). This CDR3 has 13 amino acids. In nucleotides, the CDR3 is TGTGCCAGCAGCCTAGGGACAGGGAATGGCTACACCTTC. This codes for CASSLGTGNGYTF.

The rearrangement joins TRBV30 to TRBJ2-7; 7 bases are shared with TRBD1. The CDR3 consists of 13 residues. With 5 bases clipped from V and 2 bases from J, the junction kept 6 bases outside the gene matches. Per the germline V gene, CDR1 is GTSNPN and CDR2 is SVGIG (reference sequence). CDR3 loop: CAWRDRAPYEQYF. Here the CDR3 DNA reads TGTGCCTGGCGCGACAGGGCCCCCTACGAGCAGTACTTC. The variable domain in full, completed from reference TRBV30 and TRBJ2-7, reads SQTIHQWPATLVQPVGSPLSLECTVEGTSNPNLYWYRQAAGRGLQLLFYSVGIGQISSEVPQNLSASRPQDRQFILSSKKLLLSDSGFYLCAWRDRAPYEQYFGPGTRLTVT.

The chain recombines TRBV7-9 with TRBJ2-2, with D possibly matching TRBD2 (5 bases). V lost 3 bases and J lost 3, with 11 bases in between. The CDR3 is 15 residues long. Germline loops: CDR1 SEHNR, CDR2 FQNEAQ (reference sequence). The CDR3 DNA follows: TGTGCCAGCAGCTTTGTGGAGGTGTACACCGGGGAGCTGTTTTTT. Amino acids: CASSFVEVYTGELFF.

V and J are TRBV27 and TRBJ1-6; TRBD1 aligns across 7 bases. Germline trimming cut 0 bases from V and 4 bases from J; bases unmatched to any gene: 3. From germline, CDR1 is MNHEY and CDR2 SMNVEV (reference sequence). The CDR3 contains 16 residues. The CDR3, as DNA: TGTGCCAGCAGTTTATCTACAGGGGTTTATAATTCACCCCTCCACTTT. This gives the protein CASSLSTGVYNSPLHF.

The chain couples TRBV30 to TRBJ1-1; 8 bases fit TRBD1. J lost 3 bases, V lost 0 bases, and 21 bases had no gene match. The CDR3 spans 20 residues. CDR1 GTSNPN and CDR2 SVGIG come from the germline V gene (reference sequence). CDR3 in DNA: TGTGCCTGGAGTGTGAGGGTGCCCGAGGGCAGGGGGCGTCAGTACACTGAAGCTTTCTTT. This gives the protein CAWSVRVPEGRGRQYTEAFF.

This sequence joins TRBV9 and TRBJ2-1; TRBD2 aligns across 7 bases. Trimming cost V 4 bases and J 11 bases; bases outside gene matches: 9. From germline, CDR1 is SGDLS and CDR2 YYNGEE. The CDR3 spans 13 residues. The CDR3: CASSTRLASKQFF. The CDR3 nucleotides read TGTGCCAGCAGCACAAGACTAGCAAGTAAGCAGTTCTTC.

The V gene is TRBV2, the J gene TRBJ2-3, with D unresolved. V was trimmed by 0 bases and J by 0 bases, leaving 25 bases between them. CDR3 length: 21 residues. Germline V gives CDR1 SNHLY, CDR2 FYNNEI. In DNA, the CDR3 is TGTGCCAGCAGTGAAGCGCTTCAGGTTCTAACCCTACAGCTGAGCACAGATACGCAGTATTTT. Protein: CASSEALQVLTLQLSTDTQYF.

The V call is TRBV19, the J call TRBJ1-1; a possible D gene is TRBD1 (5 bases). V lost 4 bases and J 2 bases, leaving 14 bases between the germline ends. The CDR3 spans 15 residues. From germline, CDR1 is LNHDA and CDR2 SQIVND (reference sequence). The CDR3 DNA is TGTGCCAGTAGTAGAAGGGGAAATGACAACACTGAAGCTTTCTTT. Translated, it gives CASSRRGNDNTEAFF.

The chain couples TRBV28 to TRBJ2-7; 9 nucleotides agree with TRBD2. The CDR3 has 16 amino acids. Trimming took 3 bases from V and 5 from J; bases not matched to a gene: 11. The germline CDR1 and CDR2 sequences are MDHEN and SYDVKM. CDR3 residues: CASSFSFSGSKDEQYF. As DNA, the CDR3 is TGTGCCAGCAGTTTCTCCTTTAGCGGGAGTAAGGACGAGCAGTACTTC.

The gene calls are TRBV9 and TRBJ2-5; no clear D gene. The ends were cut back, 2 bases at V and 0 bases at J, with 8 bases in the middle. From germline, CDR1 is SGDLS and CDR2 YYNGEE. This CDR3 is built from 14 residues. CDR3 nucleotides: TGTGCCAGCAGCGTCAACTCGTACCAAGAGACCCAGTACTTC. Protein sequence: CASSVNSYQETQYF.

This clone appeared a few times. The chain has TRBV11-2 and TRBJ1-2; D may be TRBD1 (5 bases). Deletions cut 6 bases from V and 4 bases from J, with 15 bases between. The length of the CDR3 is 14 residues. CDR1 SGHAT and CDR2 FQNNGV come from the germline V gene. The CDR3 loop reads CASSPIRGVYGYTF. The CDR3 DNA sequence: TGTGCCAGCAGTCCCATTAGGGGCGTCTATGGCTACACCTTC.

A few counts support this clone. J is TRBJ2-1 and V is TRBV12-1; the DNA was not compared with TRBD1, the D call given in the table. TRBV12-1 is assigned pseudogene status. This CDR3 comprises 12 residues. CDR3 sequence (DNA): TGTGCCAGCAGCTTTTACATGAATGAGCAGTTCTTC. As protein: CASSFYMNEQFF.

CDR3 amino acids: CASSTLAGVPGEQYF. CDR3 bases: TGTGCCAGTAGTACCCTAGCGGGAGTCCCCGGAGAGCAGTACTTC. The V call is TRBV19, the J call TRBJ2-7, with 10 bases that match TRBD2. Germline V gene data show CDR1 as LNHDA and CDR2 as SQIVND (reference sequence). The CDR3 is made up of 15 amino acids. V was clipped by 4 bases and J by 7 bases; unmatched bases: 10.

CDR3 sequence: CASSIGTGFSQPQHF. DNA for the CDR3: TGTGCCAGTAGTATAGGAACAGGGTTCTCTCAGCCCCAGCATTTT. The chain employs TRBV19 and TRBJ1-5; maybe TRBD1 (6 bases). In germline, CDR1 is LNHDA, CDR2 SQIVND (reference sequence). V was pared by 1 base and J by 6 bases, with 13 bases between. The CDR3 runs 15 residues.

The genes are TRBV11-2 and TRBJ2-6, with D perhaps matching TRBD1 (6 bases). Germline V lookup: CDR1 SGHAT, CDR2 FQNNGV. The V end lost 4 bases, the J end lost 4 bases, and 11 bases lay between the germline ends. The CDR3 is 15 amino acids. The CDR3 spells CASSYRVGGANVLTF. CDR3 DNA: TGTGCCAGCAGCTACAGGGTAGGAGGGGCCAACGTCCTGACTTTC.

This rearrangement joins TRBV18 to TRBJ2-5; 9 bases line up with TRBD1. Germline V gene data show CDR1 as KGHSH and CDR2 as LQKENI. The length of the CDR3 is 14 residues. After removal of 3 bases from V and 4 bases from J, the junction contained 3 bases not matched to a gene. CDR3 bases: TGTGCCAGCTCACCCGGGACAGGGCGAGAGACCCAGTACTTC. This codes for CASSPGTGRETQYF. Based on the CDR3 plus reference TRBV18 and TRBJ2-5, the full variable domain is NAGVMQNPRHLVRRRGQEARLRCSPMKGHSHVYWYRQLPEEGLKFMVYLQKENIIDESGMPKERFSAEFPKEGPSILRIQQVVRGDSAAYFCASSPGTGRETQYFGPGTRLLVL.

The rearrangement links TRBV11-3 to TRBJ1-5, with a tentative D call TRBD1 (6 bases). V was trimmed by 1 base and J by 1 base, leaving 20 bases between them. Germline CDR1 and CDR2: SGHNT and YENEEA. CDR3 size: 19 residues. The CDR3 region has the DNA TGTGCCAGCAGCTTAGGCGGCGGACAGATGTGGTTAAGCAATCAGCCCCAGCATTTT. Translating gives CASSLGGGQMWLSNQPQHF. Full variable domain (missing parts from reference TRBV11-3 and TRBJ1-5): EAGVVQSPRYKIIEKKQPVAFWCNPISGHNTLYWYLQNLGQGPELLIRYENEEAVDDSQLPKDRFSAERLKGVDSTLKIQPAELGDSAVYLCASSLGGGQMWLSNQPQHFGDGTRLSIL.

The V gene is TRBV30, the J gene TRBJ2-7, with 9 bases matching TRBD2. J gave up 7 bases and V 0 bases, and 22 bases lay outside the gene matches. This CDR3 is 19 amino acids long. Per the germline V gene, CDR1 is GTSNPN and CDR2 is SVGIG (reference sequence). CDR3 bases: TGTGCCTGGAGTGTCCGCTTAACAGGGTTGATAGCGGGAGCGGGTGAGCAGTACTTC. Its translation is CAWSVRLTGLIAGAGEQYF.